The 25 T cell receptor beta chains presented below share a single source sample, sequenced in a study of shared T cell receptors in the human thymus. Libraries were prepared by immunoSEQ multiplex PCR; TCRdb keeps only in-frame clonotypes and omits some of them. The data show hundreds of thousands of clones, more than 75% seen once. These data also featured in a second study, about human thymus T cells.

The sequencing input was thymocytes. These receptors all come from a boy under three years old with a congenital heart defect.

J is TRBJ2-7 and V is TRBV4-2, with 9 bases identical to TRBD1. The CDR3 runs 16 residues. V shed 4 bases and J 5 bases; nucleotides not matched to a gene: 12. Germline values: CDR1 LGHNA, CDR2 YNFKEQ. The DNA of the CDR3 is TGTGCCAGCAGCCCCGGGACAGGGCGCGGCGGGGACGAGCAGTACTTC. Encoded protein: CASSPGTGRGGDEQYF.

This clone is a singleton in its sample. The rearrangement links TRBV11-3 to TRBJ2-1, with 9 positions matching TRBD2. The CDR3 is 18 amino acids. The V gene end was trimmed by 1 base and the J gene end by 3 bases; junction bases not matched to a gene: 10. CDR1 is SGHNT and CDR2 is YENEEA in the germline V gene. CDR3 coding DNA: TGTGCCAGCAGCTTAGGATCTAGCGGGATATCCAGCTACAATGAGCAGTTCTTC. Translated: CASSLGSSGISSYNEQFF.

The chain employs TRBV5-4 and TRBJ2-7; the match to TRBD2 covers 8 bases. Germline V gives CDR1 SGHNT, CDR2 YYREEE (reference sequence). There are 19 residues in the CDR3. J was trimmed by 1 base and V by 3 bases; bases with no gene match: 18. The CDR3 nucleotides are TGTGCCAGCAGCTCACGTCGGGGACTAGTTACCCAGGGGTCCTACGAGCAGTACTTC. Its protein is CASSSRRGLVTQGSYEQYF. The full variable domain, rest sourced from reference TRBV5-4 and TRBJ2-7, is ETGVTQSPTHLIKTRGQQVTLRCSSQSGHNTVSWYQQALGQGPQFIFQYYREEENGRGNFPPRFSGLQFPNYSSELNVNALELDDSALYLCASSSRRGLVTQGSYEQYFGPGTRLTVT.

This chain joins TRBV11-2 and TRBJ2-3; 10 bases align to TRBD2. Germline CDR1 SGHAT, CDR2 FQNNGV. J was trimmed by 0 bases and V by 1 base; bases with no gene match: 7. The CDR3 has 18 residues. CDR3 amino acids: CASSLVGGLAASTDTQYF. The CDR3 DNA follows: TGTGCCAGCAGCTTAGTCGGTGGACTAGCGGCTAGCACAGATACGCAGTATTTT.

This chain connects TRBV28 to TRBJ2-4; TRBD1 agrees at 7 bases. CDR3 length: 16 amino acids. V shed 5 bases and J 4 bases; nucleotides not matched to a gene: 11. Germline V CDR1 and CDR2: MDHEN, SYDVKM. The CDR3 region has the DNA TGTGCCAGCAGTACGGGACAGACGAAACGTAAAAACATTCAGTACTTC. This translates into CASSTGQTKRKNIQYF. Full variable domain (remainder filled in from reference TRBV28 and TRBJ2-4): DVKVTQSSRYLVKRTGEKVFLECVQDMDHENMFWYRQDPGLGLRLIYFSYDVKMKEKGDIPEGYSVSREKKERFSLILESASTNQTSMYLCASSTGQTKRKNIQYFGAGTRLSVL.

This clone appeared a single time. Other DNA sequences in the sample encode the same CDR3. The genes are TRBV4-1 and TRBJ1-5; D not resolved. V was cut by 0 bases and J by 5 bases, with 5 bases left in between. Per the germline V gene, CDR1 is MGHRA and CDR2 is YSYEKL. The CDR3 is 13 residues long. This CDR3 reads CASSQDRDQPQHF. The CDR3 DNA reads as TGCGCCAGCAGCCAAGACCGGGATCAGCCCCAGCATTTT.

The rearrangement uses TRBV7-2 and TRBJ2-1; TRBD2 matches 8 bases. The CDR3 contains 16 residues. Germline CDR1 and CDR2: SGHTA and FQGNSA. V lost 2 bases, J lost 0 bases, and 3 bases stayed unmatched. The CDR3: CASSLTGRASYNEQFF. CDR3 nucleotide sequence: TGTGCCAGCAGCTTAACCGGGAGGGCCTCCTACAATGAGCAGTTCTTC.

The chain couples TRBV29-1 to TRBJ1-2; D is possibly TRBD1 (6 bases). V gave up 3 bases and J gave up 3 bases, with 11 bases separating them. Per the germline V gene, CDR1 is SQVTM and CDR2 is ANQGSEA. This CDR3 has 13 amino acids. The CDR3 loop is CSVDGTWDYGYTF. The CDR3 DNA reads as TGCAGCGTTGATGGGACATGGGACTATGGCTACACCTTC. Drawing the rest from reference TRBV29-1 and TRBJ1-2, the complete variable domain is SAVISQKPSRDICQRGTSLTIQCQVDSQVTMMFWYRQQPGQSLTLIATANQGSEATYESGFVIDKFPISRPNLTFSTLTVSNMSPEDSSIYLCSVDGTWDYGYTFGSGTRLTVV.

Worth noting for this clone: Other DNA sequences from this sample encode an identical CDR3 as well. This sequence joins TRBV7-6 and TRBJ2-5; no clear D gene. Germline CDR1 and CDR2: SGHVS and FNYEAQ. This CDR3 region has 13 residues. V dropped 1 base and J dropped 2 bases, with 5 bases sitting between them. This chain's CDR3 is CASSLGPQETQYF. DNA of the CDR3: TGTGCCAGCAGCTTAGGGCCGCAAGAGACCCAGTACTTC.

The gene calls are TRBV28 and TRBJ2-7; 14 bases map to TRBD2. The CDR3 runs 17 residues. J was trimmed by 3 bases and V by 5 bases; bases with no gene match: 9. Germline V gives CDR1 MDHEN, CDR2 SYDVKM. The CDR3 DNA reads TGTGCCAGCAGTCTGAGGACTAGCGGGAGGAAGGGCTACGAGCAGTACTTC. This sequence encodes CASSLRTSGRKGYEQYF.

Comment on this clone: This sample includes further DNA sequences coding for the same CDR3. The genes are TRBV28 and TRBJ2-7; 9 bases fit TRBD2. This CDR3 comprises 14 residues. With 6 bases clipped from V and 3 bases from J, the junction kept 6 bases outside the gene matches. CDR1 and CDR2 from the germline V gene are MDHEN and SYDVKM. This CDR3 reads CASSLGLADYEQYF. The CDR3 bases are TGTGCCAGCAGCTTGGGACTAGCAGACTACGAGCAGTACTTC.

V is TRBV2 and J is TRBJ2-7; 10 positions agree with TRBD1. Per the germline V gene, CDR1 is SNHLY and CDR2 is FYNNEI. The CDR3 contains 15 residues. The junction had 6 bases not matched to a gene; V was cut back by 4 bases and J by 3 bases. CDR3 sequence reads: CASSAGTGAGYEQYF. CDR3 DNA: TGTGCCAGCAGTGCCGGGACAGGGGCAGGCTACGAGCAGTACTTC.

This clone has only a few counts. CDR3 loop: CASSEEGLAGGETQYF. The CDR3 DNA reads as TGTGCCAGCAGTGAGGAGGGACTAGCGGGCGGAGAGACCCAGTACTTC. This chain joins TRBV6-1 and TRBJ2-5; TRBD2 agrees at 12 bases. V was pared by 3 bases and J by 4 bases, with 6 bases of the junction left unmatched. The CDR3 sequence is 16 residues long. Germline lookup yields CDR1 MNHNS and CDR2 SASEGT.

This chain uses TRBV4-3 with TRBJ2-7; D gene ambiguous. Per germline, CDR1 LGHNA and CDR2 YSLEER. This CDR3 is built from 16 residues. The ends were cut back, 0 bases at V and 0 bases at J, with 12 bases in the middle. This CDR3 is CASSQESTDLSYEQYF. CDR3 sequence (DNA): TGCGCCAGCAGCCAAGAGAGTACAGACCTCTCCTACGAGCAGTACTTC.

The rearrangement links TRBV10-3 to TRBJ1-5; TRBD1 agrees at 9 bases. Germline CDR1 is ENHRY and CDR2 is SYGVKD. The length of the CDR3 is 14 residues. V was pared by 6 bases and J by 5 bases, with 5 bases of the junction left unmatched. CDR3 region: CAISPRDRDQPQHF. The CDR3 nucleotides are TGTGCCATCAGCCCCCGGGACAGGGATCAGCCCCAGCATTTT.

For the CDR3, the DNA is TGTGCCAGCAGCCCTAGGGGGAGCGGCTACAATGAGCAGTTCTTC. It is translated as CASSPRGSGYNEQFF. The rearrangement joins TRBV9 to TRBJ2-1; tentative D call: TRBD1 (6 bases). The CDR3 extends over 15 amino acids. CDR1 and CDR2 (germline): SGDLS, YYNGEE. Trimming removed 4 bases from V and 3 bases from J, with 14 bases in between.

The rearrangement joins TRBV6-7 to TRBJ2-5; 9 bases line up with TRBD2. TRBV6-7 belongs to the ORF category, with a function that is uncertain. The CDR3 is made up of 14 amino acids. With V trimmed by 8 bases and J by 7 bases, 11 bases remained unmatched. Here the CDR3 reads CASALSGSHWTQYF. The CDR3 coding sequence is TGTGCCAGCGCCCTTAGCGGGAGCCACTGGACCCAGTACTTC.

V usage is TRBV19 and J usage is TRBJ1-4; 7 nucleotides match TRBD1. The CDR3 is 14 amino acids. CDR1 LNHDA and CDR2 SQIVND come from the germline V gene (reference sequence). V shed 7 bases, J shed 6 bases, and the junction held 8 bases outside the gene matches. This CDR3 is CASNPGQRDEKLFF. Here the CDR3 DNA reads TGTGCCAGTAACCCGGGACAGCGGGATGAAAAACTGTTTTTT.

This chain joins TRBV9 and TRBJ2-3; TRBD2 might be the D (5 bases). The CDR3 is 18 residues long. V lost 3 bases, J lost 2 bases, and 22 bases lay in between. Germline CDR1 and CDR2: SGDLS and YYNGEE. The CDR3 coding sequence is TGTGCCAGCAGCGCCGCCCAGGACTTGGGAGTACCCACAGATACGCAGTATTTT. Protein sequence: CASSAAQDLGVPTDTQYF.

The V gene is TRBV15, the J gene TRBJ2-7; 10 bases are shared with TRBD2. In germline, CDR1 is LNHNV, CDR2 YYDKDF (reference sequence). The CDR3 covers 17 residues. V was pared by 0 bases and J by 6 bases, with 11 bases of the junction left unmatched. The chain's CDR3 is CATSRDLSSGRITEQYF. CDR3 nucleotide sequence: TGTGCCACCAGCAGAGATTTGTCTAGCGGGAGAATCACCGAGCAGTACTTC.

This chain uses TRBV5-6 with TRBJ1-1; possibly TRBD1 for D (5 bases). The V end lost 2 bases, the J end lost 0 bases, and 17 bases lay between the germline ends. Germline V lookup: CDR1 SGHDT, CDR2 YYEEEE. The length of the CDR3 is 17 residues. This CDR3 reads CASSFPGGGVMNTEAFF. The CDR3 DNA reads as TGTGCCAGCAGCTTCCCCGGGGGGGGTGTTATGAACACTGAAGCTTTCTTT. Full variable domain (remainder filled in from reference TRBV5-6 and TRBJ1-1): DAGVTQSPTHLIKTRGQQVTLRCSPKSGHDTVSWYQQALGQGPQFIFQYYEEEERQRGNFPDRFSGHQFPNYSSELNVNALLLGDSALYLCASSFPGGGVMNTEAFFGQGTRLTVV.

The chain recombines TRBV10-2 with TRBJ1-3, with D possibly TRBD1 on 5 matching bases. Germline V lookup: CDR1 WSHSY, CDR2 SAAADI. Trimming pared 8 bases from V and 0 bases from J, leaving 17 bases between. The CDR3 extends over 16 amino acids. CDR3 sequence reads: CASWSKPQGSGNTIYF. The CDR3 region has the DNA TGCGCCAGCTGGTCGAAACCCCAGGGCTCTGGAAACACCATATATTTT.

CDR3: CASSLGTGGVWSQPQHF. CDR3 sequence (DNA): TGTGCCAGCAGCTTGGGGACAGGGGGCGTCTGGAGTCAGCCCCAGCATTTT. The chain combines TRBV11-2 with TRBJ1-5, with 12 bases identical to TRBD1. Trimming cost V 3 bases and J 6 bases; bases outside gene matches: 9. This CDR3 is 17 amino acids long. Germline values: CDR1 SGHAT, CDR2 FQNNGV.

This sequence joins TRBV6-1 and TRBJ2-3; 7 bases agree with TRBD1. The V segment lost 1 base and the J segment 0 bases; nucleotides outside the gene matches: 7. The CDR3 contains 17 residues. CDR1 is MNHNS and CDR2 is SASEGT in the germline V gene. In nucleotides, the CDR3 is TGTGCCAGCAGTGAAGTCAGTCAGGGGGAGAGCACAGATACGCAGTATTTT. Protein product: CASSEVSQGESTDTQYF.

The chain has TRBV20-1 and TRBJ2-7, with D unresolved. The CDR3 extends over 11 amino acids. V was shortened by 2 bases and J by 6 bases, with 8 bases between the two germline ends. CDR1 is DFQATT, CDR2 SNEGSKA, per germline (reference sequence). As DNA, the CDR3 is TGCAGTGCTAGATTCGGTGCCGAGCAGTACTTC. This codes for CSARFGAEQYF.